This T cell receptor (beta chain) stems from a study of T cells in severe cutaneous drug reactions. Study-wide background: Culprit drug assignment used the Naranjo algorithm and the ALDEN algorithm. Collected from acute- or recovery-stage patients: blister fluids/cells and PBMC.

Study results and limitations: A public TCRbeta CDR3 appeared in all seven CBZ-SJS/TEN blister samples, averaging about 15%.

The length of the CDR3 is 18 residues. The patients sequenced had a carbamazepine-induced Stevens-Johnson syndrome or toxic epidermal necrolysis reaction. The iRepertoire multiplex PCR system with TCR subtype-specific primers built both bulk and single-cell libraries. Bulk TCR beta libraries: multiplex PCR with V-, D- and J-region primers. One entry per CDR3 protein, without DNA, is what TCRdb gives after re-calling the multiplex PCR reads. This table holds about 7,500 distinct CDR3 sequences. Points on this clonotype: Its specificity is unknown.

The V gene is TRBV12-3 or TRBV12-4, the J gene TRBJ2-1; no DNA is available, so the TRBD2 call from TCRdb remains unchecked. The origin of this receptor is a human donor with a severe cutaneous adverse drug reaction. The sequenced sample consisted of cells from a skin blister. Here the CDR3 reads CASISGLAGGFSYNEQFF.